This T cell receptor (beta chain) stems from a study of Graves' ophthalmopathy and Graves' hyperthyroidism. The V end lost 6 bases, the J end lost 4 bases, and 12 bases lay between the germline ends. The germline V gene encodes CDR1 MRHNA and CDR2 SNTAGT. The CDR3 contains 14 residues. Findings and caveats of the study: Blood also contained most of the expanded thyroid clonotypes above 0.001 frequency.

This clonotype was observed a single time. Its specificity is not known. For repertoire sequencing, the TCR beta CDR3 regions were amplified from RNA transcripts. A first-round RT-PCR used HTBI primers, followed by a second-round multiplex PCR. TCRdb re-called the multiplex PCR reads with MiXCR, one entry per CDR3 protein. The top ten hold roughly 7% of the sample, which has 300,000 to 500,000 distinct CDR3 sequences, 15% to 19% seen once. This sequence joins TRBV6-4 and TRBJ2-2; no definite D call. Sequenced material: peripheral blood. This receptor was taken from a woman younger than 30 with stable Graves' hyperthyroidism. The CDR3 bases are TGTGCCAGCAGAAGGCAGAGGAGCACCGGGGAGCTGTTTTTT. Its translation: CASRRQRSTGELFF.